Listed below are T cell receptor beta chains from one sample, sequenced in a study of shared clonotypes between healthy human individuals. Sequenced by immunoSEQ multiplex PCR; TCRdb stores in-frame clones only, minus some. This sample has some 2 million clones, with 90% to 95% found just once. Material: naive CD4+ T cells sorted from blood. The receptor set was obtained from a man aged 18 to 29 in good health. Each CDR3 is given with its conserved first and last residue. D genes are given only for firm matches. Rows give clone size only sometimes, using once, few, many, or a class for an expanded clone.

.,TRBV10-3,TRBJ2-1,.,TGTGCCATCAGTGGCCCCCTCTGGAATGAGCAGTTCTTC,CAISGPLWNEQFF
.,TRBV27,TRBJ2-7,TRBD2,TGTGCCAGCAGTACAGCTGCGGGACTACTCTACGAGCAGTACTTC,CASSTAAGLLYEQYF
.,TRBV6-5,TRBJ1-1,TRBD1,TGTGCCAGCACGGGGACAGCCAACACTGAAGCTTTCTTT,CASTGTANTEAFF
.,TRBV7-9,TRBJ2-7,TRBD2,TGTGCCAGCAGCTTAGCTAGCGGGGGCGAGCAGTACTTC,CASSLASGGEQYF
.,TRBV5-1,TRBJ2-5,.,TGCGCCAGCAGCCCGGGGACTCTCAGTAGGACCCAGTACTTC,CASSPGTLSRTQYF
.,TRBV10-1,TRBJ2-7,TRBD1,TGCGCCAGCAGTGGACAGGGCAGCTCCTACGAGCAGTACTTC,CASSGQGSSYEQYF
.,TRBV18,TRBJ1-1,.,TGTGCCAGCTCACTGACAGCGAAGAACACTGAAGCTTTCTTT,CASSLTAKNTEAFF
.,TRBV18,TRBJ1-5,.,TGTGCCAGCTCACCAGGGGGTACACAGCCCCAGCATTTT,CASSPGGTQPQHF
.,TRBV5-4,TRBJ2-7,TRBD1,TGTGCCAGCAGCTTGGATGGACAGGGGATATCCTACGAGCAGTACTTC,CASSLDGQGISYEQYF
.,TRBV19,TRBJ1-6,.,TGTGCCAGTAGACCCTCGACAGTTCAGAATTCACCCCTCCACTTT,CASRPSTVQNSPLHF
once,TRBV5-4,TRBJ1-5,TRBD1,TGTGCCAGCAGTTTACAGGGGGCTTGGGAGCCCCAGCATTTT,CASSLQGAWEPQHF
.,TRBV29-1,TRBJ1-2,.,TGCAGCATTGAACTGGTCAACTATGGCTACACCTTC,CSIELVNYGYTF
once,TRBV11-2,TRBJ2-7,.,TGTGCCAGCAGCTTGGGGAACCGCGAGGGGGAGCAGTACTTC,CASSLGNREGEQYF
.,TRBV5-4,TRBJ2-3,TRBD2,TGTGCCAGCGTCCTCCGCGGGAGTACAGATACGCAGTATTTT,CASVLRGSTDTQYF
.,TRBV25-1,TRBJ2-4,TRBD1,TGTGCCAGCAGTTTAACCGGGACAGGGGACATTCAGTACTTC,CASSLTGTGDIQYF
once,TRBV7-9,TRBJ2-2,.,TGTGCCAGCAGCTTCGACATTAACACCGGGGAGCTGTTTTTT,CASSFDINTGELFF
.,TRBV5-1,TRBJ2-7,.,TGCGCCAGCAGCTTTTCGGCAGGGAACGAGCAGTACTTC,CASSFSAGNEQYF
.,TRBV5-4,TRBJ2-3,.,TGTGCCAGCAGTTCGGACACAGATACGCAGTATTTT,CASSSDTDTQYF
.,TRBV9,TRBJ1-1,.,TGTGCCAGCAGCATACAGGGAAATATGAACACTGAAGCTTTCTTT,CASSIQGNMNTEAFF
.,TRBV7-2,TRBJ2-3,TRBD2,TGTGCCAGCAGCAGCGGGGATACGCAGTGTTTT,CASSSGDTQCF
.,TRBV4-1,TRBJ2-1,TRBD2,TGCGCCAGCAGCGGCCTAGCGGGAGGGGCCAATGAGCAGTTCTTC,CASSGLAGGANEQFF
.,TRBV7-9,TRBJ2-2,.,TGTGCCAGCAGCCCGATCTCCTGGGGGGAGACCGGGGAGCTGTTTTTT,CASSPISWGETGELFF
.,TRBV11-3,TRBJ1-6,.,TGTGCCAGCAGCTTAGATCTTAATTCACCCCTCCACTTT,CASSLDLNSPLHF
.,TRBV19,TRBJ2-3,.,TGTGCCAGTAGTATTATGACAGGAAGCACAGATACGCAGTATTTT,CASSIMTGSTDTQYF
.,TRBV4-1,TRBJ1-2,.,TGCGCCAGCAGCCAAGATGAGCGTCGCTACGGCTACACCTTC,CASSQDERRYGYTF
.,TRBV11-2,TRBJ1-6,.,TGTGCCAGCAGCTCAGCTCTAATACTCTCCTATAATTCACCCCTCCACTTT,CASSSALILSYNSPLHF
.,TRBV5-1,TRBJ1-1,TRBD1,TGCGCCAGCAGCTTGGCCGGGGACAGGGTTACTGAAGCTTTCTTT,CASSLAGDRVTEAFF
.,TRBV10-1,TRBJ2-7,.,TGCGCCAGCAGTCCCGGGACCCTCGCTGGCGAGCAGTACTTC,CASSPGTLAGEQYF
.,TRBV28,TRBJ2-5,.,TGTGCCAGCAGTCCTCTCGGGGCGGGACAAGAGACCCAGTACTTC,CASSPLGAGQETQYF
.,TRBV30,TRBJ2-2,.,TGTGCCTGGAGCGGTCCTTACTTATACGGGGAGCTGTTTTTT,CAWSGPYLYGELFF
.,TRBV27,TRBJ2-7,TRBD1,TGTGCCAGCAGTTTAGCCCCGGGACAGGGTTTCGAGCAGTACTTC,CASSLAPGQGFEQYF
.,TRBV5-1,TRBJ2-3,TRBD2,TGCGCCAGCAGCGGAAAACTAGCGGGGTATGGCACAGATACGCAGTATTTT,CASSGKLAGYGTDTQYF
once,TRBV6-1,TRBJ1-5,.,TGTGCCAGCAGTGCCCCGCCGCAGCCCCAGCATTTT,CASSAPPQPQHF
.,TRBV6-5,TRBJ1-3,TRBD1,TGTGCCAGCAGCCCCGCAGGGGGGAGTAGGCATTTT,CASSPAGGSRHF
.,TRBV5-1,TRBJ1-1,.,TGCGCCAGCAGCTTGATAGATGCGAACACTGAAGCTTTCTTT,CASSLIDANTEAFF
.,TRBV2,TRBJ2-7,TRBD2,TGTGCCTCGCGGGGGGGCTCCTACGAGCAGTACTTC,CASRGGSYEQYF
.,TRBV9,TRBJ2-3,TRBD2,TGTGCCAGCAGCTACCTAGCGGGGCTCACAGATACGCAGTATTTT,CASSYLAGLTDTQYF
once,TRBV5-6,TRBJ2-1,TRBD2,TGTGCCAGCAGCACCCCCGGGACTAGCTCCCCGTTCTTC,CASSTPGTSSPFF
.,TRBV7-9,TRBJ1-5,.,TGTGCCAGCAGCTTAGGTGGCGACCCTTATCAGCCCCAGCATTTT,CASSLGGDPYQPQHF
.,TRBV2,TRBJ2-6,.,TGTGCCAGCACCTCGCTACTCCTCACCTACTCTGGGGCCAACGTCCTGACTTTC,CASTSLLLTYSGANVLTF
.,TRBV29-1,TRBJ1-1,.,TGCAGCGTTCAGGGACGGATGAACACTGAAGCTTTCTTT,CSVQGRMNTEAFF
.,TRBV28,TRBJ1-5,.,TGTGCCAGCAGTTTATTGGCGGGGGCTAACAATCAGCCCCAGCATTTT,CASSLLAGANNQPQHF
.,TRBV10-1,TRBJ2-3,.,TGCGCCAGCAGTGGTGGGGGTAGCACAGATACGCAGTATTTT,CASSGGGSTDTQYF
.,TRBV10-3,TRBJ1-3,.,TGTGCCATTGCCGGCCCGGGAGGAAACACCATATATTTT,CAIAGPGGNTIYF
.,TRBV5-6,TRBJ1-6,.,TGTGCCAGCAGCCCGGCGCAGCTTAATACACCCCTCCACTTT,CASSPAQLNTPLHF
once,TRBV5-4,TRBJ2-7,.,TGTGCCAGCAGCTCCGGCGGGGGCTACTCTTTGTACGAGCAGTACTTC,CASSSGGGYSLYEQYF
.,TRBV7-9,TRBJ1-4,.,TGTGCCAGCAGCTCCGGCAGATCAACTAATGAAAAACTGTTTTTT,CASSSGRSTNEKLFF
many,TRBV11-2,TRBJ2-1,TRBD1,TGTGCCAGCAGCCTCGACGGGACAGGAGGCAATGAGCAGTTCTTC,CASSLDGTGGNEQFF
.,TRBV7-2,TRBJ2-5,.,TGTGCCAGCAGATCCCCGCCGCGAGAGACCCAGTACTTC,CASRSPPRETQYF
.,TRBV30,TRBJ1-4,.,TGTGCCTGGAGCCTCGGGATGGGGGCAGGTGAAAAACTGTTTTTT,CAWSLGMGAGEKLFF
.,TRBV5-1,TRBJ2-3,.,TGCGCCAGCAGCTTGTTCCGGCAGGATACGCAGTATTTT,CASSLFRQDTQYF
.,TRBV6-5,TRBJ2-1,TRBD2,TGTGCCAGCAGTTCACCGGGACTACGAGGGTCCAATGAGCAGTTCTTC,CASSSPGLRGSNEQFF
.,TRBV2,TRBJ2-3,.,TGTGCCAGCCGATATAGCACAGATACGCAGTATTTT,CASRYSTDTQYF
.,TRBV11-2,TRBJ2-2,.,TGTGCCAGCAGCGCCCATTTGGCCGGGGAGCTGTTTTTT,CASSAHLAGELFF
.,TRBV6-5,TRBJ2-7,TRBD1,TGTGCCAGCACAAGCCAGGACAGGGAACACGAGCAGTACTTC,CASTSQDREHEQYF
.,TRBV6-5,TRBJ1-5,.,TGTGCCAGCAGCCGACACAGCGCTCAGCCCCAGCATTTT,CASSRHSAQPQHF